The 29 T cell receptor beta chains below come from one sample, sequenced in a study of OX40 agonist ivuxolimab in advanced cancers. Libraries were prepared by immunoSEQ multiplex PCR; TCRdb keeps only in-frame clonotypes and omits some of them. The data show 60,000 to 75,000 clones, about 90% seen once. The starting material was CD4+ or CD8+ T cells sorted from blood, obtained in a trial of the OX40 agonist ivuxolimab. The receptors shown here come from an adult with an advanced solid tumor such as melanoma, head and neck, liver or kidney cancer.

The V gene is TRBV5-1, the J gene TRBJ2-7, with TRBD2 matching 7 bases. The CDR3 has 15 residues. The trim removed 2 bases at V and 5 bases at J, leaving 10 bases unmatched. The germline V gene encodes CDR1 SGHRS and CDR2 YFSETQ. CDR3 DNA: TGCGCCAGCAGCTTTGGAGGGAGGGTCCGCGACGAGCAGTACTTC. Residues: CASSFGGRVRDEQYF.

The gene calls are TRBV5-1 and TRBJ1-5, with D hard to call. From germline, CDR1 is SGHRS and CDR2 YFSETQ. The germline V and J ends were trimmed by 0 bases and 6 bases, with 7 bases remaining between them. The length of the CDR3 is 13 residues. CDR3 protein: CASSLEGFQPQHF. The CDR3 bases are TGCGCCAGCAGCTTGGAAGGGTTTCAGCCCCAGCATTTT.

The V call is TRBV15, the J call TRBJ2-1; D possibly uses TRBD1 or TRBD2 (6 bases each). The germline V gene encodes CDR1 LNHNV and CDR2 YYDKDF (reference sequence). V was cut by 0 bases and J by 3 bases, with 18 bases left in between. The CDR3 is 18 amino acids. This CDR3 is CATSREVYGRGGYNEQFF. DNA for the CDR3: TGTGCCACCAGCAGAGAGGTCTACGGGAGAGGGGGCTACAATGAGCAGTTCTTC.

The chain uses TRBV10-3 and TRBJ2-1; 10 bases fit TRBD2. V dropped 8 bases and J dropped 7; count of bases not matched to a gene: 8. The length of the CDR3 is 14 residues. Germline values: CDR1 ENHRY, CDR2 SYGVKD. The CDR3 DNA is TGTGCCATCGGCCAACTAGCGGGAAGAAATGAGCAGTTCTTC. This sequence encodes CAIGQLAGRNEQFF.

This CDR3 reads CASSFGGQSSYEQYF. The CDR3 DNA follows: TGTGCCAGCAGTTTTGGAGGGCAAAGCTCCTACGAGCAGTACTTC. The chain carries TRBV6-5 and TRBJ2-7; a weak D match, TRBD2 (6 bases). Germline CDR1 and CDR2: MNHEY and SVGAGI. V was clipped by 4 bases and J by 0 bases, with 13 bases between them. The CDR3 extends over 15 amino acids.

CDR3 loop: CASSPQQSSYNEQFF. The CDR3 bases are TGCGCCAGCAGCCCACAGCAAAGCTCCTACAATGAGCAGTTCTTC. The genes are TRBV5-1 and TRBJ2-1; no definite D call. The CDR3 length is 15 residues. V lost 4 bases to trimming and J lost 0 bases, with 11 bases between them. Per germline, CDR1 SGHRS and CDR2 YFSETQ.

The chain is built from TRBV7-9 and TRBJ2-2; TRBD1 matches 8 bases. Germline V gives CDR1 SEHNR, CDR2 FQNEAQ (reference sequence). With 0 bases clipped from V and 8 bases from J, the junction kept 8 bases outside the gene matches. The CDR3 runs 16 residues. The CDR3 DNA reads TGTGCCAGCAGCTTAGCTCGGCCAGGGGGCCCTGGGGAGCTGTTTTTT. Translated: CASSLARPGGPGELFF. Based on the CDR3 plus reference TRBV7-9 and TRBJ2-2, the full variable domain is DTGVSQNPRHKITKRGQNVTFRCDPISEHNRLYWYRQTLGQGPEFLTYFQNEAQLEKSRLLSDRFSAERPKGSFSTLEIQRTEQGDSAMYLCASSLARPGGPGELFFGEGSRLTVL.

The chain uses TRBV5-6 and TRBJ2-7; D not certain. The CDR3 has 11 amino acids. From germline, CDR1 is SGHDT and CDR2 YYEEEE. V lost 2 bases, J lost 2 bases, and 2 bases lay in between. The CDR3 sequence: CASSLAYEQYF. In nucleotides, the CDR3 is TGTGCCAGCAGCTTAGCCTACGAGCAGTACTTC.

The J gene is TRBJ2-3, the V gene TRBV6-5; 7 bases align to TRBD2. Germline V CDR1 and CDR2: MNHEY, SVGAGI. J lost 1 base, V lost 2 bases, and 6 bases had no gene match. CDR3 length equals 16 residues. The CDR3, as DNA: TGTGCCAGCAGTTACACTCAAGCGGGGCGCACAGATACGCAGTATTTT. This gives the protein CASSYTQAGRTDTQYF.

The rearrangement uses TRBV7-2 and TRBJ1-5; D call uncertain. With 5 bases removed from V and 1 base from J, the gap between germline ends came to 3 bases. CDR1 and CDR2 from the germline V gene are SGHTA and FQGNSA. This CDR3 has 12 amino acids. Here the CDR3 reads CASSNSNQPQHF. CDR3 coding DNA: TGTGCCAGCAGCAACAGCAATCAGCCCCAGCATTTT.

This rearrangement joins TRBV20-1 to TRBJ2-1, with D unclear. The germline gives CDR1 DFQATT, CDR2 SNEGSKA (reference sequence). V dropped 0 bases and J dropped 9 bases, with 6 bases sitting between them. The CDR3 totals 11 residues. The CDR3 coding sequence is TGCAGTGCTAGAGACTCCATTGAGCAGTTCTTC. Translation: CSARDSIEQFF.

Only one count was recorded for this clone. The J gene is TRBJ2-1, the V gene TRBV7-3; D may be TRBD2 (5 bases). Per germline, CDR1 SGHTA and CDR2 FQGTGA. This CDR3 has 13 amino acids. V was shortened by 5 bases and J by 6 bases, with 11 bases between the two germline ends. CDR3 bases: TGTGCCAGCAGCCCGGGGAGTGGCAATGAGCAGTTCTTC. It specifies CASSPGSGNEQFF.

V usage is TRBV10-1 and J usage is TRBJ2-3; no clear D. The CDR3 length is 13 residues. Trimming pared 4 bases from V and 6 bases from J, leaving 11 bases between. Germline V CDR1 and CDR2: WNHNN, SYGVQD (reference sequence). CDR3 sequence: CASSGRIPDTQYF. The CDR3, as DNA: TGCGCCAGCAGTGGTCGGATCCCCGATACGCAGTATTTT.

The chain employs TRBV7-3 and TRBJ2-2, with D unresolved. From germline, CDR1 is SGHTA and CDR2 FQGTGA. The CDR3 totals 15 residues. V dropped 5 bases and J dropped 7 bases, with 17 bases sitting between them. CDR3 sequence reads: CASSPAGRANGELFF. CDR3 sequence (DNA): TGTGCCAGCAGCCCCGCCGGCCGAGCCAACGGGGAGCTGTTTTTT.

The chain employs TRBV10-3 and TRBJ1-5, with D possibly matching TRBD1 (5 bases). The CDR3 sequence is 13 residues long. Germline assignment: CDR1 ENHRY and CDR2 SYGVKD. The ends were cut back, 1 base at V and 5 bases at J, with 6 bases in the middle. The CDR3 spells CAISEFRDQPQHF. As DNA, the CDR3 is TGTGCCATCAGTGAGTTCAGGGATCAGCCCCAGCATTTT.

The chain is built from TRBV5-1 and TRBJ2-7; D call uncertain. Germline V gives CDR1 SGHRS, CDR2 YFSETQ. V was clipped by 1 base and J by 4 bases, with 15 bases between them. The CDR3 spans 15 residues. The CDR3 bases are TGCGCCAGCAGCTTGAATCTGTGGGAAGATTACGAGCAGTACTTC. It specifies CASSLNLWEDYEQYF.

J is TRBJ2-1 and V is TRBV7-9, with 10 positions matching TRBD2. From germline, CDR1 is SEHNR and CDR2 FQNEAQ (reference sequence). The CDR3 has 16 residues. With V trimmed by 5 bases and J by 5 bases, 9 bases remained unmatched. CDR3 nucleotide sequence: TGTGCCAGCAGCCGCCGAGCGGGAGGGCCTCACAATGAGCAGTTCTTC. Translated, it gives CASSRRAGGPHNEQFF.

CDR3 sequence (DNA): TGTGCCAGCAGCTTTGGGGGGATGACTGAAGCTTTCTTT. Residues: CASSFGGMTEAFF. This chain links TRBV7-2 with TRBJ1-1, with D tentatively TRBD1 (5 bases). V was pared by 3 bases and J by 5 bases, with 10 bases between. CDR1 and CDR2 (germline): SGHTA, FQGNSA. The CDR3 totals 13 residues. The entire variable domain, with the rest obtained from reference TRBV7-2 and TRBJ1-1, is as follows: GAGVSQSPSNKVTEKGKDVELRCDPISGHTALYWYRQSLGQGLEFLIYFQGNSAPDKSGLPSDRFSAERTGGSVSTLTIQRTQQEDSAVYLCASSFGGMTEAFFGQGTRLTVV.

The genes are TRBV18 and TRBJ2-5; no reliable D call. Trimming removed 2 bases at V and 2 bases at J, with 6 bases between. This CDR3 spans 13 amino acids. CDR1 and CDR2 (germline): KGHSH, LQKENI. In nucleotides, the CDR3 is TGTGCCAGCTCACCATCCCCTCAAGAGACCCAGTACTTC. Its protein is CASSPSPQETQYF.

This rearrangement joins TRBV4-3 to TRBJ1-4; D is unresolved. Trimming pared 0 bases from V and 5 bases from J, leaving 10 bases between. Germline V gene lookup returns CDR1 LGHNA and CDR2 YSLEER. CDR3 length: 15 amino acids. Here the CDR3 reads CASSQDGWANEKLFF. The CDR3 DNA is TGCGCCAGCAGCCAAGACGGGTGGGCGAATGAAAAACTGTTTTTT.

V usage is TRBV18 and J usage is TRBJ2-3; 7 bases fit TRBD2. V trimming: 0 bases; J trimming: 9 bases; junction bases outside the gene matches: 3. This CDR3 comprises 13 residues. Germline assignment: CDR1 KGHSH and CDR2 LQKENI. This CDR3 reads CASSPPHGGTQYF. For the CDR3, the DNA is TGTGCCAGCTCACCACCTCACGGGGGGACGCAGTATTTT. Filled out from reference TRBV18 and TRBJ2-3, the complete variable domain reads NAGVMQNPRHLVRRRGQEARLRCSPMKGHSHVYWYRQLPEEGLKFMVYLQKENIIDESGMPKERFSAEFPKEGPSILRIQQVVRGDSAAYFCASSPPHGGTQYFGPGTRLTVL.

V usage is TRBV5-8 and J usage is TRBJ2-1; TRBD1 matches at 8 bases. Germline CDR1 SGHTS, CDR2 YDEGEE. The CDR3 totals 16 residues. V gave up 1 base and J gave up 6 bases; unmatched junction bases: 9. CDR3 sequence reads: CASSLSTGALPNEQFF. CDR3 nucleotides: TGTGCCAGCAGCTTGTCGACAGGGGCCCTCCCCAATGAGCAGTTCTTC.

In this sample, this clone turned up once. This chain uses TRBV19 with TRBJ2-4, with D perhaps TRBD1 (6 bases). The ends were cut back, 4 bases at V and 5 bases at J, with 12 bases in the middle. The CDR3 extends over 14 amino acids. Looked up from germline, CDR1 is LNHDA and CDR2 is SQIVND (reference sequence). The CDR3 sequence is CASSNNRVENIQYF. CDR3 coding DNA: TGTGCCAGTAGTAACAACAGGGTTGAAAACATTCAGTACTTC.

The chain recombines TRBV7-3 with TRBJ2-1; 7 positions agree with TRBD1. Germline CDR1 and CDR2: SGHTA and FQGTGA. With V trimmed by 6 bases and J by 7 bases, 6 bases remained unmatched. The CDR3 has 13 amino acids. Written as DNA, the CDR3 is TGTGCCAGCAGTTCAAACAGGGGTAATGAGCAGTTCTTC. Protein: CASSSNRGNEQFF.

The CDR3 loop reads CASSKSLAPGELFF. CDR3 DNA sequence: TGTGCCAGCAGCAAATCCCTAGCGCCCGGGGAGCTGTTTTTT. This chain uses TRBV7-2 with TRBJ2-2; D perhaps matches TRBD2 (6 bases). This CDR3 has 14 amino acids. From germline, CDR1 is SGHTA and CDR2 FQGNSA. Trimming took off 5 bases at V and 6 bases at J, with 13 bases between the two ends.

This clone was seen a single time. The chain couples TRBV7-2 to TRBJ2-6; D not certain. Trimming pared 5 bases from V and 0 bases from J, leaving 8 bases between. This CDR3 is built from 15 residues. In germline, CDR1 is SGHTA, CDR2 FQGNSA. In DNA, the CDR3 is TGTGCCAGCAGCCCAACAGTCTCTGGGGCCAACGTCCTGACTTTC. Translating gives CASSPTVSGANVLTF.

This chain uses TRBV6-4 with TRBJ2-2; D unresolved. V lost 4 bases to trimming and J lost 1 base, with 7 bases between them. Looked up from germline, CDR1 is MRHNA and CDR2 is SNTAGT. CDR3 length: 14 amino acids. The CDR3 protein is CASSAELNTGELFF. The CDR3 DNA follows: TGTGCCAGCAGTGCCGAATTGAACACCGGGGAGCTGTTTTTT.

This clone occurred a few times. V usage is TRBV29-1 and J usage is TRBJ1-1, with D perhaps matching TRBD1 (5 bases). The CDR3 extends over 11 amino acids. V gave up 6 bases and J gave up 11 bases, with 16 bases separating them. In germline, CDR1 is SQVTM, CDR2 ANQGSEA. CDR3 nucleotide sequence: TGCAGCGTCCCAGCAGGGCTCGGCGCTTTCTTT. Its translation is CSVPAGLGAFF.

This chain uses TRBV6-1 with TRBJ1-4, with 7 positions matching TRBD1. Germline CDR1 is MNHNS and CDR2 is SASEGT. V was pared by 4 bases and J by 8 bases, with 10 bases of the junction left unmatched. CDR3 length: 15 residues. CDR3 sequence reads: CASSGTGDTREKLFF. The DNA of the CDR3 is TGTGCCAGCAGTGGGACAGGCGACACAAGGGAAAAACTGTTTTTT.